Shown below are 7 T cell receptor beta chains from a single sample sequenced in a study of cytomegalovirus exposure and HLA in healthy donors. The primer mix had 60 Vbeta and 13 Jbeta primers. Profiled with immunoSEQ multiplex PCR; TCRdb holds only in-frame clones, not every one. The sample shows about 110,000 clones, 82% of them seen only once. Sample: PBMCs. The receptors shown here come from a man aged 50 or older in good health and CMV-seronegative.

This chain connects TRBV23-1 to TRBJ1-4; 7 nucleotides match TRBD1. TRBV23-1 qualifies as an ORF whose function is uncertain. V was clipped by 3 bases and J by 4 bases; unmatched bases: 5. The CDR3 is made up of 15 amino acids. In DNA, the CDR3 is TGCGCCAGCAGTCATCAGGGGGGAGGTAATGAAAAACTGTTTTTT. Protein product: CASSHQGGGNEKLFF.

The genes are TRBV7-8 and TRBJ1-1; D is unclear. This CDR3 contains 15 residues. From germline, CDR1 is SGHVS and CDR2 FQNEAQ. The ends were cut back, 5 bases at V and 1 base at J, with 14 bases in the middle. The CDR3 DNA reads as TGTGCCAGCAGCCGATCGGGAAGAGAGAACACTGAAGCTTTCTTT. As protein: CASSRSGRENTEAFF.

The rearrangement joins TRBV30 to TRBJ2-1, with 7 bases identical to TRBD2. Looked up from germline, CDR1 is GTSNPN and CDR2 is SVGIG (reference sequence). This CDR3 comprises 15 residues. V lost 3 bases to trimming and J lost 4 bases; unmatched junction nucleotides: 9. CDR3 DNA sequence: TGTGCCTGGAGACAATGGCGGGGGTCATACAATGAGCAGTTCTTC. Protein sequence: CAWRQWRGSYNEQFF.

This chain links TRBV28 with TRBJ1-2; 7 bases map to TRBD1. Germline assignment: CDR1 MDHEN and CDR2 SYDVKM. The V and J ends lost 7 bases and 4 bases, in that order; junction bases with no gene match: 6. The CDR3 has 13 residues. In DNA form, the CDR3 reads TGTGCCAGCATTACCGGGACAGCCTATGGCTACACCTTC. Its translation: CASITGTAYGYTF.

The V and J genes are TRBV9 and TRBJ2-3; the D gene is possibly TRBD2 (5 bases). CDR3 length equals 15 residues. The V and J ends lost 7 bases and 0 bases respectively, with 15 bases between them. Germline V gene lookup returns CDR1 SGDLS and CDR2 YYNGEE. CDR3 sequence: CASQREQDSTDTQYF. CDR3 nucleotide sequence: TGTGCCAGCCAGAGGGAGCAGGATAGCACAGATACGCAGTATTTT.

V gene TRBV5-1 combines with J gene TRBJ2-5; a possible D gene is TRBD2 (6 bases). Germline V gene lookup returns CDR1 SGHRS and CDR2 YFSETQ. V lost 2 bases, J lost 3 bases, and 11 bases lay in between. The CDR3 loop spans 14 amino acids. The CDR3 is CASSFRDSKETQYF. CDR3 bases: TGCGCCAGCAGCTTCCGGGACTCTAAAGAGACCCAGTACTTC.

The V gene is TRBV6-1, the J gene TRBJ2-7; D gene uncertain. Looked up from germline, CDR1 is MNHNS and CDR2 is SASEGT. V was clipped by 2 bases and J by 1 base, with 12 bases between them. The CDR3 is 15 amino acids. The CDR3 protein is CASSESGLSSYEQYV. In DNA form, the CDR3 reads TGTGCCAGCAGTGAATCAGGCCTTTCATCCTACGAGCAGTACGTC.